The next 29 T cell receptor beta chains were all read from a single sample in a study of blood T cell repertoires in COVID-19 (TCRdb year 2020). The library was generated by the immunoSEQ multiplex PCR assay. This is the immuneACCESS table as TCRdb keeps it, with only in-frame sequences that have V and J called. A part of the clones is gone; compared with another copy, unresolved V genes explain less than half, and the rest is unexplained. In all, the sample holds around 110,000 clones, and approximately 78% of those were seen once. The top ten clonotypes cover 7% to 9% of the sample. Sample: peripheral blood. The receptors originated from a man in his 70s with acute or convalescent COVID-19.

This clone occurred many times. The chain uses TRBV5-1 and TRBJ2-7; tentatively, D is TRBD2 (5 bases). V gave up 0 bases and J gave up 5 bases, with 12 bases separating them. Germline V gene data show CDR1 as SGHRS and CDR2 as YFSETQ. The CDR3 is 14 residues long. The CDR3 DNA reads as TGCGCCAGCAGCTTGGCTAGCCTCCTCGACGAGCAGTACTTC. Protein: CASSLASLLDEQYF.

The V gene is TRBV4-1, the J gene TRBJ1-1; D not resolved. V was clipped by 0 bases and J by 1 base, with 12 bases between them. Looked up from germline, CDR1 is MGHRA and CDR2 is YSYEKL. This CDR3 has 16 residues. CDR3 sequence reads: CASSQEPWQKNTEAFF. CDR3 nucleotide sequence: TGCGCCAGCAGCCAAGAACCGTGGCAGAAGAACACTGAAGCTTTCTTT.

The table lists this clone with a count of one. This sample includes further DNA sequences coding for the same CDR3. The genes are TRBV9 and TRBJ2-2; maybe TRBD2 (5 bases). Germline values: CDR1 SGDLS, CDR2 YYNGEE. The CDR3 covers 14 residues. Trimming took 0 bases from V and 5 from J, leaving 8 bases between them. CDR3 DNA sequence: TGTGCCAGCAGCGTAGCAACGGGAACCGGGGAGCTGTTTTTT. It yields the protein CASSVATGTGELFF.

This chain connects TRBV30 to TRBJ2-4, with 9 positions matching TRBD2. The V segment lost 0 bases and the J segment 6 bases; nucleotides outside the gene matches: 6. The CDR3 has 15 amino acids. The germline V gene has CDR1 GTSNPN and CDR2 SVGIG (reference sequence). The CDR3, as DNA: TGTGCCTGGAGTGTAGAAAGGCGGGGGGGAAACATTCAGTACTTC. It is translated as CAWSVERRGGNIQYF.

V is TRBV7-9 and J is TRBJ1-2; TRBD1 is a possible D gene (5 bases). CDR3 length: 15 residues. Trimming stripped 0 bases from V and 2 bases from J, with 10 bases between. Per the germline V gene, CDR1 is SEHNR and CDR2 is FQNEAQ (reference sequence). DNA for the CDR3: TGTGCCAGCAGCTTAGCAGGGGCGCAGAACTATGGCTACACCTTC. Translation: CASSLAGAQNYGYTF.

The J gene is TRBJ2-7, the V gene TRBV7-2, with TRBD1 identical over 7 bases. The CDR3 runs 14 residues. V dropped 1 base and J dropped 4; count of bases not matched to a gene: 4. CDR1 is SGHTA and CDR2 is FQGNSA in the germline V gene. CDR3 sequence reads: CASSLEYRGYEQYF. The CDR3 DNA reads as TGTGCCAGCAGCTTAGAGTACAGGGGATACGAGCAGTACTTC.

V and J are TRBV6-5 and TRBJ1-3; possible D gene TRBD1, 6 bases. This CDR3 spans 14 amino acids. Germline V gene sequence: CDR1 MNHEY, CDR2 SVGAGI. V lost 0 bases and J lost 4, with 7 bases in between. The CDR3 DNA follows: TGTGCCAGCAGTTACTCAGGGGGAGGAAACACCATATATTTT. This sequence encodes CASSYSGGGNTIYF.

A single count supports this clone. This rearrangement joins TRBV7-8 to TRBJ1-6, with D maybe TRBD1 (5 bases). The CDR3 extends over 13 amino acids. V dropped 10 bases and J dropped 7 bases, with 14 bases sitting between them. Germline-derived CDR1 and CDR2 are SGHVS and FQNEAQ. CDR3 nucleotide sequence: TGTGCCACCAGAGGGGAATTCAATTCACCCCTCCACTTT. Its translation is CATRGEFNSPLHF.

The chain joins TRBV7-9 to TRBJ2-6, with 7 bases fitting TRBD1. V dropped 6 bases and J dropped 0; count of bases not matched to a gene: 8. Germline V gene lookup returns CDR1 SEHNR and CDR2 FQNEAQ (reference sequence). CDR3 length equals 17 residues. CDR3 nucleotide sequence: TGTGCCAGCAGGAGGACAGGAAGGGGCTCTGGGGCCAACGTCCTGACTTTC. Residues: CASRRTGRGSGANVLTF.

This clone has more than one count but fewer than ten. The genes are TRBV7-3 and TRBJ2-3; tentatively, D is TRBD1 (6 bases). In germline, CDR1 is SGHTA, CDR2 FQGTGA. The CDR3 spans 15 residues. Trimming took 3 bases from V and 6 from J, leaving 16 bases between them. Here the CDR3 DNA reads TGTGCCAGCAGCTTGGGACATGGTCGATACGATACGCAGTATTTT. Protein: CASSLGHGRYDTQYF.

This clone showed up just a few times. This chain uses TRBV30 with TRBJ1-1; TRBD1 is a possible D gene (5 bases). Per germline, CDR1 GTSNPN and CDR2 SVGIG (reference sequence). The CDR3 is 13 residues long. V was clipped by 4 bases and J by 1 base, with 10 bases between them. This CDR3 is CAWIRQPNTEAFF. CDR3 nucleotides: TGTGCCTGGATCAGACAGCCGAACACTGAAGCTTTCTTT.

This rearrangement joins TRBV7-6 to TRBJ1-4, with D possibly matching TRBD1 (5 bases). Looked up from germline, CDR1 is SGHVS and CDR2 is FNYEAQ. The CDR3 length is 15 residues. The ends were cut back, 5 bases at V and 8 bases at J, with 18 bases in the middle. CDR3 in DNA: TGTGCCAGCAGCCTAATGGGGGGAGGAGGAGAAAAACTGTTTTTT. Protein product: CASSLMGGGGEKLFF.

Concerning this clone itself: The junction and the germline gene differ at one end; a read error may be behind it. The rearrangement uses TRBV5-1 and TRBJ2-3; TRBD1 agrees at 7 bases. Per the germline V gene, CDR1 is SGHRS and CDR2 is YFSETQ. There are 15 residues in the CDR3. The CDR3: CASCLGQVTSDTQYF. DNA for the CDR3: TGCGCCAGCTGCTTAGGACAGGTGACCTCAGATACGCAGTATTTT.

The chain's CDR3 is CASSAHRDRRTNQPQHF. The CDR3 nucleotides read TGTGCCAGCAGCGCACACCGGGACAGGAGGACTAATCAGCCCCAGCATTTT. This chain links TRBV7-4 with TRBJ1-5; 8 bases are shared with TRBD1. Trimming at V came to 5 bases and at J to 4 bases, leaving 13 bases not matched to a gene. Germline V gene data show CDR1 as SGHVT and CDR2 as SQSDAQ. CDR3 length: 17 residues.

The chain carries TRBV10-3 and TRBJ1-3; D gene ambiguous. The V gene lost 0 bases and the J gene lost 3 bases, with 6 bases spanning the gap. Germline lookup yields CDR1 ENHRY and CDR2 SYGVKD. The CDR3 length is 14 residues. In DNA, the CDR3 is TGTGCCATCAGTGAGTCCAGAGGTGGAAACACCATATATTTT. Residues: CAISESRGGNTIYF.

J is TRBJ1-1 and V is TRBV11-2, with 9 nucleotides matching TRBD1. This CDR3 region has 17 residues. Trimming removed 4 bases from V and 1 base from J; junction bases left unmatched: 10. The V gene's germline CDR1 is SGHAT and CDR2 FQNNGV. The CDR3 DNA follows: TGTGCCAGCAGCTCCCATTGGGGGACAGGGTGGAACACTGAAGCTTTCTTT. Translated, it gives CASSSHWGTGWNTEAFF.

The chain joins TRBV20-1 to TRBJ1-2; D possibly corresponds to TRBD1 (6 bases). Trimming shortened V by 1 base and J by 8 bases, and 8 bases separated the two germline ends. This CDR3 contains 11 residues. Germline assignment: CDR1 DFQATT and CDR2 SNEGSKA (reference sequence). Here the CDR3 DNA reads TGCAGTGCTAGAGCAGGGGAAGGCTACACCTTC. It translates to CSARAGEGYTF.

J is TRBJ1-2 and V is TRBV20-1; 8 bases match TRBD1. The CDR3 totals 17 residues. J gave up 3 bases and V 3 bases, and 15 bases lay outside the gene matches. The germline gives CDR1 DFQATT, CDR2 SNEGSKA (reference sequence). CDR3 region: CSASAQGGEIIDYGYTF. The CDR3 DNA reads TGCAGTGCTAGTGCACAGGGGGGGGAGATTATAGACTATGGCTACACCTTC.

The gene calls are TRBV3-1 (or the pseudogene TRBV3-2) and TRBJ2-3, with D perhaps TRBD2 (5 bases). The germline CDR1 and CDR2 sequences are LGHDT and YNNKEL (reference sequence). CDR3 size: 12 residues. Trimming removed 1 base at V and 10 bases at J, with 9 bases between. This CDR3 reads CASSQGRLSQYF. The CDR3 DNA is TGTGCCAGCAGCCAAGGGAGGTTGTCGCAGTATTTT.

The CDR3 is CASSFRDRDTDTQYF. The DNA of the CDR3 is TGTGCCAGCAGCTTCCGGGACAGAGATACAGATACGCAGTATTTT. The chain employs TRBV5-6 and TRBJ2-3; 7 nucleotides agree with TRBD1. The CDR3 totals 15 residues. Germline values: CDR1 SGHDT, CDR2 YYEEEE. Losses at the gene ends were 2 bases for V and 3 bases for J; bases not matched to a gene: 6. The variable domain in full, with the rest retrieved from reference TRBV5-6 and TRBJ2-3, is DAGVTQSPTHLIKTRGQQVTLRCSPKSGHDTVSWYQQALGQGPQFIFQYYEEEERQRGNFPDRFSGHQFPNYSSELNVNALLLGDSALYLCASSFRDRDTDTQYFGPGTRLTVL.

The CDR3 nucleotides are TGTGCCAGTAGTATAGTAAACACTGAAGCTTTCTTT. Amino acid sequence: CASSIVNTEAFF. The chain uses TRBV19 and TRBJ1-1, with D uncertain. Per germline, CDR1 LNHDA and CDR2 SQIVND (reference sequence). The length of the CDR3 is 12 residues. Trimming cost V 1 base and J 2 bases, with 2 bases left between them.

The chain links TRBV7-2 to TRBJ1-1, with D maybe TRBD1 (5 bases). The germline V and J ends were trimmed by 5 bases and 8 bases, with 12 bases remaining between them. Per germline, CDR1 SGHTA and CDR2 FQGNSA. CDR3 length: 12 amino acids. This chain's CDR3 is CASSVPGLEAFF. The CDR3 DNA reads as TGTGCCAGCAGCGTCCCGGGACTCGAAGCTTTCTTT.

The J gene is TRBJ1-2, the V gene TRBV19; 7 positions agree with TRBD1. The CDR3 contains 13 residues. After removal of 7 bases from V and 7 bases from J, the junction contained 9 bases not matched to a gene. CDR1 and CDR2 (germline): LNHDA, SQIVND (reference sequence). The CDR3 spells CASTHRDRGGYTF. The CDR3 DNA reads TGTGCCAGTACCCACCGGGACAGAGGTGGCTACACCTTC.

This chain links TRBV3-1 (or the pseudogene TRBV3-2) with TRBJ2-5; TRBD1 might be the D (5 bases). V gave up 0 bases and J gave up 0 bases, with 11 bases separating them. CDR3 length: 16 residues. Germline values: CDR1 LGHDT, CDR2 YNNKEL (reference sequence). CDR3 in DNA: TGTGCCAGCAGCCAAGATCCAGGGCGGTACCAAGAGACCCAGTACTTC. Encoded protein: CASSQDPGRYQETQYF.

V and J are TRBV28 and TRBJ2-1; D is possibly TRBD2 (6 bases). The CDR3 sequence is 15 residues long. The V and J ends lost 6 bases and 2 bases respectively, with 14 bases between them. The germline V gene encodes CDR1 MDHEN and CDR2 SYDVKM. In DNA form, the CDR3 reads TGTGCCAGCAGGAGGGACTCCGGAACCTACAATGAGCAGTTCTTC. Protein sequence: CASRRDSGTYNEQFF.

CDR3 in DNA: TGTGCCAGCTCACCTGACTGGGGGGGGAACACTGAAGCTTTCTTT. Its translation is CASSPDWGGNTEAFF. The chain combines TRBV18 with TRBJ1-1, with D maybe TRBD1 (5 bases). Germline-derived CDR1 and CDR2 are KGHSH and LQKENI. This CDR3 spans 15 amino acids. Trimming shortened V by 3 bases and J by 1 base, and 12 bases separated the two germline ends.

CDR3 bases: TGTGCCAGCAGCTTAGGAGTAATGGCAGATACGCAGTATTTT. It yields the protein CASSLGVMADTQYF. The V call is TRBV11-3, the J call TRBJ2-3; D gene unclear. V was cut by 1 base and J by 4 bases, with 9 bases left in between. CDR3 length: 14 residues. Germline V gene lookup returns CDR1 SGHNT and CDR2 YENEEA.

The table lists this clone with a count of one. The rearrangement links TRBV9 to TRBJ2-1, with a tentative D call TRBD2 (7 bases). CDR1 is SGDLS and CDR2 is YYNGEE in the germline V gene. Deletions cut 0 bases from V and 4 bases from J, with 14 bases between. The CDR3 loop spans 16 amino acids. CDR3 amino acids: CASSVAGGGAYNEQFF. The CDR3 nucleotides are TGTGCCAGCAGCGTAGCTGGGGGGGGCGCGTACAATGAGCAGTTCTTC. The variable domain in full, with the rest retrieved from reference TRBV9 and TRBJ2-1, is DSGVTQTPKHLITATGQRVTLRCSPRSGDLSVYWYQQSLDQGLQFLIQYYNGEERAKGNILERFSAQQFPDLHSELNLSSLELGDSALYFCASSVAGGGAYNEQFFGPGTRLTVL.

The CDR3 loop is CASSPTSSDTQYF. Written as DNA, the CDR3 is TGTGCCAGCTCACCGACTAGCTCAGATACGCAGTATTTT. The V and J genes are TRBV18 and TRBJ2-3, with 7 positions matching TRBD2. CDR3 length equals 13 residues. The V segment lost 3 bases and the J segment 4 bases; nucleotides outside the gene matches: 1. Germline V gives CDR1 KGHSH, CDR2 LQKENI.